The clone carrying this T cell receptor beta chain was detected ten times or more. Its antigen is unknown. The data derive from a study of T cell repertoires in cytomegalovirus infection. Study-wide background: Both CMV infection and a matching HLA type were indicated by public TCR beta signatures. Study results and limitations: Of the TCR beta families, the public ones yielded a cumulative frequency that identified carriers of CMV plus the relevant HLA. What dominated the ex vivo response were HLA-C-restricted CMV-specific TCR beta clonotypes.

TCRdb used MiXCR to reprocess the reads, holding one entry per CDR3 protein. The sample carries 100,000 to 150,000 distinct CDR3 sequences, roughly a quarter recorded once. V dropped 4 bases and J dropped 3 bases, with 7 bases sitting between them. The CDR3 covers 12 residues. Germline-derived CDR1 and CDR2 are SGHVS and FNYEAQ. V gene TRBV7-6 combines with J gene TRBJ2-7; TRBD1 is a possible D gene (6 bases). The receptor comes from a human donor in good health (CMV status not recorded). Some clones in this sample may be carry-over from other donors' samples. Sequencing was done on a sample of PBMCs, sequenced either directly or after in vitro stimulation (not recorded which). DNA for the CDR3: TGTGCCAGCAGCTCACAGGGCTACGAGCAGTACTTC. Protein sequence: CASSSQGYEQYF.